This note documents a single T cell receptor beta chain sequence. Antigen: not known. Sorted-subset replicate PCRs used 200 ng DNA, roughly 28,000 T cell genomes. Profiling relied on immunoSEQ multiplex PCR, and the TCRdb table lists in-frame clones only, not all of them. The sample shows 740,000 or so clones, less than 80% of them seen only once. CD4+ cells underwent separation, giving CD45RA+ naive and CD45RA-negative memory subsets. These data originate in a study of shared clonotypes between healthy human individuals. Regarding the study as a whole: In having few donors, the study represented limited genetic and exposure-history diversity. Non-shared clonotypes had lower generation probabilities than those shared by all four donors.

The source of this sequence is a woman between 25 and 40 years old in good health. The sample was memory CD4+ T cells sorted from blood. Subset given: CD45RA-negative fraction.

This CDR3 reads CASTRDGFGRTNQPQHF. Written as DNA, the CDR3 is TGTGCCAGCACTCGGGACGGTTTTGGCAGAACTAATCAGCCCCAGCATTTT. The chain recombines TRBV7-8 with TRBJ1-5, with D possibly matching TRBD1 (5 bases). The CDR3 spans 17 residues. The V gene lost 7 bases and the J gene lost 4 bases, with 23 bases spanning the gap. Germline CDR1 is SGHVS and CDR2 is FQNEAQ.